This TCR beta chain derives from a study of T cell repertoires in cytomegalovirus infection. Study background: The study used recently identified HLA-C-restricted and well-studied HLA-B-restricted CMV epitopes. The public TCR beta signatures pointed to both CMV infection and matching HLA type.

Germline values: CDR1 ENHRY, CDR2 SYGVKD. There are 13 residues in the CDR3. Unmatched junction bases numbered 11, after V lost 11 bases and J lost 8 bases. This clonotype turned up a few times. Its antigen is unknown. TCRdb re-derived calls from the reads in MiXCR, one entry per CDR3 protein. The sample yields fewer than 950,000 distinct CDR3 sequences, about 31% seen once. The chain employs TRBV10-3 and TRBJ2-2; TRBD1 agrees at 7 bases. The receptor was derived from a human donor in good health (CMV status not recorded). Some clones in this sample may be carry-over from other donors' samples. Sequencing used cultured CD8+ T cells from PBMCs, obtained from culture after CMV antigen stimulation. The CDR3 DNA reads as TGTGCCGTGCTGACAGGGCCCCAGGGGGAGCTGTTTTTT. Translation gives CAVLTGPQGELFF.